These 26 T cell receptor beta chains were sequenced from one sample in a study of identical twins. One entry per CDR3 protein results from TCRdb running MiXCR on the 5' RACE reads. The table has under 900,000 distinct CDR3 sequences, more than 9% seen once; the top ten hold around 1.5%. These data also formed part of another study, on yellow fever vaccine responses in identical twins.

The material sequenced was PBMCs. These receptors all stem from a woman aged 18-30 years in good health.

The V and J genes are TRBV15 and TRBJ2-3; 8 nucleotides line up with TRBD2. V was pared by 0 bases and J by 6 bases, with 11 bases of the junction left unmatched. The CDR3 has 17 amino acids. Germline assignment: CDR1 LNHNV and CDR2 YYDKDF (reference sequence). CDR3 in DNA: TGTGCCACCAGCAGAGATCTTCCAGCGGGAGTTCGGGATACGCAGTATTTT. It translates to CATSRDLPAGVRDTQYF.

The chain links TRBV4-1 to TRBJ2-1, with 7 bases aligning to TRBD2. Germline V gene data show CDR1 as MGHRA and CDR2 as YSYEKL. The CDR3 sequence is 17 residues long. V gave up 5 bases and J gave up 3 bases; unmatched junction bases: 13. CDR3 amino acids: CASSARNQRERYNEQFF. The DNA for the CDR3 is TGCGCCAGCAGCGCGAGGAACCAGCGGGAACGCTACAATGAGCAGTTCTTC.

There are a few counts of this clonotype. The gene calls are TRBV5-1 and TRBJ2-7; 8 bases agree with TRBD1. The J segment lost 3 bases and the V segment lost 5 bases, leaving 10 bases of the junction unmatched. The CDR3 totals 15 residues. Germline V gene data show CDR1 as SGHRS and CDR2 as YFSETQ. CDR3 sequence reads: CASRLTGTGNYEQYF. The CDR3 nucleotides are TGCGCCAGCAGACTTACCGGGACAGGCAACTACGAGCAGTACTTC.

This clonotype was detected a few times. V and J are TRBV20-1 and TRBJ2-1; TRBD1 matches at 7 bases. Germline CDR1 reads DFQATT; CDR2 reads SNEGSKA (reference sequence). Trimming took 3 bases from V and 2 from J; bases not matched to a gene: 7. The CDR3 covers 15 residues. As DNA, the CDR3 is TGCAGTGCTAGGACCGGGACAGTCCCCTACAATGAGCAGTTCTTC. Its translation: CSARTGTVPYNEQFF.

This clonotype was detected many times. The J gene is TRBJ1-5, the V gene TRBV7-8; weak D call: TRBD1 (6 bases). Trimming removed 5 bases from V and 3 bases from J, with 17 bases in between. CDR1 and CDR2 (germline): SGHVS, FQNEAQ. The CDR3 is 16 residues long. CDR3 residues: CASSEQGGGNNQPQHF. For the CDR3, the DNA is TGTGCCAGCAGCGAACAAGGGGGTGGGAACAATCAGCCCCAGCATTTT.

The chain is built from TRBV10-3 and TRBJ2-3; 12 nucleotides agree with TRBD2. Germline trimming cut 9 bases from V and 0 bases from J; bases unmatched to any gene: 4. CDR1 ENHRY and CDR2 SYGVKD come from the germline V gene. This CDR3 has 15 amino acids. The CDR3 is CAIAGTSGSTDTQYF. CDR3 nucleotides: TGTGCCATAGCCGGGACTAGCGGGAGCACAGATACGCAGTATTTT.

Comments on this clonotype: The junction departs from germline at one end; a sequencing error may be responsible. V usage is TRBV4-1 and J usage is TRBJ2-1; D remains ambiguous. The CDR3 covers 13 residues. Germline assignment: CDR1 MGHRA and CDR2 YSYEKL. Here the CDR3 reads CASSQYPPGDPHF. CDR3 DNA sequence: TGCGCCAGCAGCCAATACCCCCCGGGCGACCCCCACTTC.

The J gene is TRBJ2-7, the V gene TRBV27; TRBD2 matches at 11 bases. The V and J ends lost 5 bases and 5 bases, in that order; junction bases with no gene match: 8. Germline V lookup: CDR1 MNHEY, CDR2 SMNVEV (reference sequence). This CDR3 comprises 15 residues. The CDR3 protein is CASSPTTSGNDEQYF. The DNA for the CDR3 is TGTGCCAGCAGTCCGACGACTAGCGGGAATGACGAGCAGTACTTC.

The V gene is TRBV6-1, the J gene TRBJ2-4; no definite D call. The germline V and J ends were trimmed by 6 bases and 7 bases, with 13 bases remaining between them. The CDR3 extends over 13 amino acids. CDR1 is MNHNS and CDR2 is SASEGT in the germline V gene. Here the CDR3 reads CASRAGPGNIQYF. The DNA for the CDR3 is TGTGCCAGCAGGGCCGGGCCTGGGAACATTCAGTACTTC.

This clonotype was seen a handful of times. V and J are TRBV29-1 and TRBJ2-1; 9 bases align to TRBD2. The CDR3 loop spans 15 amino acids. V shed 7 bases and J 9 bases; nucleotides not matched to a gene: 16. Germline values: CDR1 SQVTM, CDR2 ANQGSEA. The DNA of the CDR3 is TGCAGCGCTTCTCCGGGACTAGCTGGTGGAGGTGAGCAGTTCTTC. It yields the protein CSASPGLAGGGEQFF.

V usage is TRBV4-1 and J usage is TRBJ2-4; D unresolved. The CDR3 length is 16 residues. Germline CDR1 MGHRA, CDR2 YSYEKL. Deletions cut 0 bases from V and 3 bases from J, with 12 bases between. The CDR3 DNA sequence: TGCGCCAGCAGCCAAGATCAATTCTGGGTCAAAAACATTCAGTACTTC. It translates to CASSQDQFWVKNIQYF.

This clonotype was seen a handful of times. The J gene is TRBJ2-1, the V gene TRBV20-1; 10 bases line up with TRBD2. Trimming removed 3 bases from V and 7 bases from J; junction bases left unmatched: 9. Germline lookup yields CDR1 DFQATT and CDR2 SNEGSKA (reference sequence). CDR3 length equals 15 residues. The CDR3 loop is CSASVGTSGTNEQFF. The DNA of the CDR3 is TGCAGTGCTAGCGTGGGAACTAGCGGGACAAATGAGCAGTTCTTC.

There are a few counts of this clonotype. The gene calls are TRBV6-2 or TRBV6-3 and TRBJ1-6; the D is unclear. Per the germline V gene, CDR1 is MNHEY and CDR2 is SVGEGT. This CDR3 is built from 14 residues. V was clipped by 3 bases and J by 6 bases, with 9 bases between them. This CDR3 is CASSYTGFNSPLHF. For the CDR3, the DNA is TGTGCCAGCAGTTATACCGGTTTTAATTCACCCCTCCACTTT.

This clonotype was seen at least ten times. The V call is TRBV29-1, the J call TRBJ2-2; D is unclear. V was shortened by 4 bases and J by 5 bases, with 5 bases between the two germline ends. Germline-derived CDR1 and CDR2 are SQVTM and ANQGSEA. The CDR3 has 11 amino acids. The CDR3 protein is CSVGRTGELFF. In DNA form, the CDR3 reads TGCAGCGTTGGAAGGACCGGGGAGCTGTTTTTT.

The rearrangement joins TRBV7-3 to TRBJ2-1, with a possible D match to TRBD2 (6 bases). The CDR3 extends over 15 amino acids. V was clipped by 5 bases and J by 8 bases, with 19 bases between them. Germline-derived CDR1 and CDR2 are SGHTA and FQGTGA. The CDR3 here is CASSPSGTGLDEQFF. CDR3 sequence (DNA): TGTGCCAGCAGCCCGTCCGGGACTGGCCTGGATGAGCAGTTCTTC.

The gene calls are TRBV29-1 and TRBJ2-1; D may be TRBD1 (6 bases). The ends were cut back, 4 bases at V and 2 bases at J, with 9 bases in the middle. Germline V gives CDR1 SQVTM, CDR2 ANQGSEA. The CDR3 has 13 amino acids. The CDR3 DNA sequence: TGCAGCGTTGTGAGGGGGACCTACAATGAGCAGTTCTTC. Protein product: CSVVRGTYNEQFF.

This chain links TRBV29-1 with TRBJ2-5; D assignment may be TRBD1 or TRBD2 (5 bases each). Trimming cost V 4 bases and J 4 bases, with 13 bases left between them. CDR1 SQVTM and CDR2 ANQGSEA come from the germline V gene. The CDR3 sequence is 13 residues long. This CDR3 is CSVGGALGETQYF. CDR3 DNA sequence: TGCAGCGTTGGAGGGGCCCTGGGAGAGACCCAGTACTTC. The variable domain in full, with the rest retrieved from reference TRBV29-1 and TRBJ2-5, is SAVISQKPSRDICQRGTSLTIQCQVDSQVTMMFWYRQQPGQSLTLIATANQGSEATYESGFVIDKFPISRPNLTFSTLTVSNMSPEDSSIYLCSVGGALGETQYFGPGTRLLVL.

This clonotype was counted between two and nine times. This rearrangement joins TRBV19 to TRBJ2-2; TRBD2 matches at 8 bases. Per the germline V gene, CDR1 is LNHDA and CDR2 is SQIVND (reference sequence). The CDR3 consists of 15 residues. Trimming at V came to 7 bases and at J to 4 bases, leaving 8 bases not matched to a gene. CDR3 bases: TGTGCCAGTAAAGTTCCAGCGGGGGTCACCGGGGAGCTGTTTTTT. Amino acids: CASKVPAGVTGELFF. Full variable domain (remainder filled in from reference TRBV19 and TRBJ2-2): DGGITQSPKYLFRKEGQNVTLSCEQNLNHDAMYWYRQDPGQGLRLIYYSQIVNDFQKGDIAEGYSVSREKKESFPLTVTSAQKNPTAFYLCASKVPAGVTGELFFGEGSRLTVL.

This clonotype was seen only a few times. The J gene is TRBJ2-4, the V gene TRBV29-1; D perhaps matches TRBD1 (6 bases). CDR1 is SQVTM, CDR2 ANQGSEA, per germline. V gave up 3 bases and J gave up 7 bases, with 16 bases separating them. This CDR3 region has 14 residues. CDR3 bases: TGCAGCGTTGAGACCGGACAGCTAGTTAACATTCAGTACTTC. This codes for CSVETGQLVNIQYF. The variable domain in full, with the rest retrieved from reference TRBV29-1 and TRBJ2-4, is SAVISQKPSRDICQRGTSLTIQCQVDSQVTMMFWYRQQPGQSLTLIATANQGSEATYESGFVIDKFPISRPNLTFSTLTVSNMSPEDSSIYLCSVETGQLVNIQYFGAGTRLSVL.

V usage is TRBV5-1 and J usage is TRBJ2-1; 12 bases align to TRBD1. The CDR3 totals 16 residues. Germline assignment: CDR1 SGHRS and CDR2 YFSETQ. Trimming took 4 bases from V and 15 from J; bases not matched to a gene: 17. The CDR3: CASSPPGQGAQALGFF. DNA of the CDR3: TGCGCCAGCAGCCCCCCGGGACAGGGGGCGCAAGCCCTCGGGTTCTTC.

In this sample, this clonotype turned up many times. This chain connects TRBV5-1 to TRBJ2-1, with D perhaps matching TRBD1 (6 bases). Trimming stripped 0 bases from V and 8 bases from J, with 12 bases between. The CDR3 is made up of 14 amino acids. Germline CDR1 SGHRS, CDR2 YFSETQ. CDR3 residues: CASSLGQAWDEQFF. CDR3 coding DNA: TGCGCCAGCAGCTTGGGACAGGCTTGGGATGAGCAGTTCTTC. The full variable domain, rest sourced from reference TRBV5-1 and TRBJ2-1, is KAGVTQTPRYLIKTRGQQVTLSCSPISGHRSVSWYQQTPGQGLQFLFEYFSETQRNKGNFPGRFSGRQFSNSRSEMNVSTLELGDSALYLCASSLGQAWDEQFFGPGTRLTVL.

The J gene is TRBJ2-4, the V gene TRBV2, with D maybe TRBD1 (6 bases). V was pared by 5 bases and J by 0 bases, with 17 bases between. Germline lookup yields CDR1 SNHLY and CDR2 FYNNEI. This CDR3 has 17 amino acids. CDR3 protein: CASSPYYRVEAKNIQYF. The CDR3 bases are TGTGCCAGCAGTCCGTACTACAGGGTTGAAGCCAAAAACATTCAGTACTTC.

The sample holds many counts of this clonotype. This chain joins TRBV10-3 and TRBJ2-1; 10 bases fit TRBD2. The CDR3 sequence is 13 residues long. After removal of 3 bases from V and 15 bases from J, the junction contained 8 bases not matched to a gene. The germline V gene encodes CDR1 ENHRY and CDR2 SYGVKD. As DNA, the CDR3 is TGTGCCATCAGTGATCGGGCTAGCGGGGGTTTGTTCTTC. Translating gives CAISDRASGGLFF.

The chain recombines TRBV20-1 with TRBJ2-5, with D unclear. Trimming pared 6 bases from V and 3 bases from J, leaving 5 bases between. This CDR3 is built from 10 residues. Germline V gives CDR1 DFQATT, CDR2 SNEGSKA (reference sequence). The CDR3 region has the DNA TGCAGTGCACAAAAAGAGACCCAGTACTTC. Encoded protein: CSAQKETQYF.

The table lists this clonotype with many counts. The rearrangement links TRBV7-2 to TRBJ1-2, with D possibly TRBD1 on 5 matching bases. Trimming took 1 base from V and 5 from J, leaving 11 bases between them. This CDR3 comprises 14 residues. From germline, CDR1 is SGHTA and CDR2 FQGNSA. CDR3 loop: CASSLGAGLYGYTF. The CDR3 DNA sequence: TGTGCCAGCAGCTTAGGGGCAGGGCTATATGGCTACACCTTC.

V usage is TRBV28 and J usage is TRBJ2-3; TRBD1 or TRBD2 may be the D gene (6 bases each). Germline loops: CDR1 MDHEN, CDR2 SYDVKM. CDR3 length equals 15 residues. The V gene lost 7 bases and the J gene lost 1 base, with 15 bases spanning the gap. In DNA, the CDR3 is TGTGCCAGCAAAATGAGGGGGGTTCGCACAGATACGCAGTATTTT. This translates into CASKMRGVRTDTQYF. Filled out from reference TRBV28 and TRBJ2-3, the complete variable domain reads DVKVTQSSRYLVKRTGEKVFLECVQDMDHENMFWYRQDPGLGLRLIYFSYDVKMKEKGDIPEGYSVSREKKERFSLILESASTNQTSMYLCASKMRGVRTDTQYFGPGTRLTVL.